The sequence of this TCR beta chain was determined in a study of cytomegalovirus exposure and HLA in healthy donors. Study at large: Early on, a data release was issued that held some 85 million unique TCRs from HLA-typed donors.

60 Vbeta and 13 Jbeta primers were used in PCR. Method: immunoSEQ multiplex PCR; TCRdb's copy keeps in-frame clones and lacks some. The repertoire includes fewer than 200,000 clones, roughly 85% of them detected once, and around 1.5% sits in the top ten. This clone appeared a single time. Antigen specificity is unknown. Study-level findings and limits: Altogether, some 170 TCR beta chains were recorded as cytomegalovirus-associated.

From germline, CDR1 is ENHRY and CDR2 SYGVKD. The CDR3 has 13 residues. Trimming removed 8 bases at V and 4 bases at J, with 14 bases between. The sequence was obtained from a male donor in good health and CMV-seronegative. The chain uses TRBV10-3 and TRBJ1-2; D perhaps matches TRBD1 (5 bases). The sample comprised PBMCs. The CDR3 reads CAIDDRNLYGYTF. The CDR3 DNA reads TGTGCCATCGACGACAGAAACCTCTATGGCTACACCTTC.